This is a list of T cell receptor beta chains from one sample in a study of human T cells and chemical hapten exposure. A single record per CDR3 protein comes from TCRdb applying MiXCR to the RACE reads. This sample has around 75,000 distinct CDR3 sequences, with approximately 12% found just once. The material sequenced was whole blood, taken in connection with sensitization to the hapten diphenylcyclopropenone (DPC). These receptors were taken from a woman aged 55-69 years with alopecia areata. Some clones in this sample may be carry-over from other donors' samples. Both conserved end residues are part of each CDR3. The D gene is left open where the match is weak. Not all rows give a size; the values are once, few, many and, for expanded clones, a class.

>TRBV24-1|TRBJ2-2|TRBD1|few
TGTGCCACCAGTGATGACAGGGGGAGCACCGGGGAGCTGTTTTTT
CATSDDRGSTGELFF
>TRBV6-6|TRBJ1-4|TRBD1|many
TGTGCCAGCAGTCTGGGACAGCGGTCTTGGGAAGATGAAAAACTGTTTTTT
CASSLGQRSWEDEKLFF
>TRBV9|TRBJ2-1|TRBD2|many
TGTGCCAGCAGCACAAGACCTAGCGGGGGGGCCGGTAATGAGCAGTTCTTC
CASSTRPSGGAGNEQFF
>TRBV7-6|TRBJ1-1|NA|NA
TGTGCCAGCAGCCCCGGACGGATCCTTATGAACACTGAAGCTTTCTTT
CASSPGRILMNTEAFF
>TRBV23-1|TRBJ1-5|TRBD1|NA
TGCGCCAGCAGTCAATTGGCAGGGGGCGGGCAGCCCCAGCATTTT
CASSQLAGGGQPQHF
>TRBV11-2|TRBJ1-2|NA|NA
TGTGCCAGCAGCTTAGCCTCATCTTGGGAGCGCTTCAACTATGGCTACACCTTC
CASSLASSWERFNYGYTF
>TRBV3-1|TRBJ1-6|NA|NA
TGTGCCACTCAAACACTAGGGTCACCCCTCCACTTT
CATQTLGSPLHF
>TRBV20-1|TRBJ2-3|NA|many
TGCAGTGCCAATGACGGGGTGGCAGATACGCAGTATTTT
CSANDGVADTQYF
>TRBV30|TRBJ2-2|NA|once
TGTGCCTGGAGTGTCCTATTTCCGAACACCGGGGAGCAGTTTTTT
CAWSVLFPNTGEQFF
>TRBV6-2/TRBV6-3|TRBJ1-1|NA|many
TGTGCCAGCAGTCGGCGGGACACTGAAGCTTTCTTT
CASSRRDTEAFF
>TRBV9|TRBJ2-5|NA|NA
TGTGCCAGCAGCACCCTTGGAGAGACCCAGTACTTC
CASSTLGETQYF
>TRBV29-1|TRBJ2-2|TRBD1|few
TGCAGCATCTCAACAGGGGTCGGGGAGCTGTTTTTT
CSISTGVGELFF
>TRBV7-9|TRBJ1-4|NA|many
TGTGCCAGCAGCACACCCCCGCCGTCAACTAATGAAAAACTGTTTTTT
CASSTPPPSTNEKLFF
>TRBV21-1|TRBJ1-1|NA|NA
TGTGCCAGCACCCCGACAGAAGCTTTCTTT
CASTPTEAFF
>TRBV7-9|TRBJ1-5|NA|NA
TGTGCCAGCAGCTTAGGTGGAGCGGGGGGACATCAGGGCGGCAATCAGCCCCAGCATTTT
CASSLGGAGGHQGGNQPQHF
>TRBV6-5|TRBJ1-2|NA|NA
TGTGCCAGCAGTTATGATTTCGACACCTACTATGGCTACACCTTC
CASSYDFDTYYGYTF
>TRBV7-8|TRBJ1-4|NA|few
TGTGCCAGCAGCTTAGGGGAAGTTAATGAAAAACTGTTTTTT
CASSLGEVNEKLFF
>TRBV7-3|TRBJ2-1|TRBD2|few
TGTGCCAGCAGCCCACGAGCGGGGGGGCTCGGTGAGCAGTTCTTC
CASSPRAGGLGEQFF
>TRBV2|TRBJ1-2|TRBD1|NA
TGTGCCAGCAGTGGCGGGACAGGCTCCCCCCTCTATGGCCACACCTTC
CASSGGTGSPLYGHTF
>TRBV6-5|TRBJ1-3|NA|few
TGTGCCACCCGGTCGGGGGTTACTGGAAACACCATATATTTT
CATRSGVTGNTIYF
>TRBV18|TRBJ1-3|NA|many
TGTGCCAGCTCACCAGGTTACAGCTCCTCTGGAAACACCATATATTTT
CASSPGYSSSGNTIYF
>TRBV7-2|TRBJ2-7|NA|few
TGTGCCAGCAGCCCAAGTGGCGCATCCTACGAGCAGTACTTC
CASSPSGASYEQYF
>TRBV7-9|TRBJ2-5|NA|few
TGTGCCAGCAGCCCAGGGATCCGCCGTGAAGAGACCCAGTACTTC
CASSPGIRREETQYF
>TRBV7-9|TRBJ2-3|NA|NA
TGTGCCAGCAGGTCAGGATTATTCGGGACCACAGATACGCAGTATTTT
CASRSGLFGTTDTQYF
>TRBV7-2|TRBJ2-7|NA|NA
TGTGCCAGCAGCTCCCAGGGAGGCGGCCGCGAGCAGTACTTC
CASSSQGGGREQYF
>TRBV2|TRBJ2-1|NA|few
TGTGCCAGCAGTCTGACTCATTACAATGAGCAGTTCTTC
CASSLTHYNEQFF
>TRBV10-2|TRBJ2-3|TRBD2|few
TGCGCCATCTCGGACTTGGGACTAGCGGGGATAACATTTAGCACAGATACGCAGTATTTT
CAISDLGLAGITFSTDTQYF
>TRBV11-2|TRBJ1-4|TRBD1|many
TGTGCCACCAAGACAGGGAATGCTAATGAAAAACTGTTTTTT
CATKTGNANEKLFF
>TRBV7-9|TRBJ2-6|TRBD2|few
TGTGCCAGCAGCCTAGGCAGCGGGGGCCCCTCTGGGGCCAACGTCCTGACTTTC
CASSLGSGGPSGANVLTF
>TRBV5-1|TRBJ1-2|TRBD1|many
TGCGCCAGCAGGGACGCCTACAGGGGTTTGAGTAACTATGGCTACACCTTC
CASRDAYRGLSNYGYTF
>TRBV9|TRBJ1-2|NA|many
TGTGCCAGCAGCGTAGAGAGCGGACAGAATGGCTACACCTTC
CASSVESGQNGYTF
>TRBV19|TRBJ1-2|NA|NA
TGTGCCAGTAGTATCAACTTCTATGGCTACACCTTC
CASSINFYGYTF
>TRBV14|TRBJ1-6|NA|many
TGTGCCAGCAGCCAAAGACCGTCAGGGTTTTCGCCACCCCTCCACTTT
CASSQRPSGFSPPLHF
>TRBV11-2|TRBJ2-7|TRBD2|NA
TGTGCCAGCAGCTTTCAAGCGGGGGGCGTCCTCGCCGAGCAGTACTTC
CASSFQAGGVLAEQYF
>TRBV6-1|TRBJ1-2|NA|few
TGTGCCAGCACCCCGGGACCAGGGGTTTATGGCTACACCTTC
CASTPGPGVYGYTF
>TRBV7-7|TRBJ2-5|NA|few
TGTGCTAGCACCTGGCAGGCTGGAGAGACCCAGTACTTC
CASTWQAGETQYF
>TRBV7-6|TRBJ2-2|NA|many
TGTGCCAGCAGCTCTACGACTAGGAGGTCCGGGGAGCTGTTTTTT
CASSSTTRRSGELFF
>TRBV12-3/TRBV12-4|TRBJ2-2|NA|NA
TGTGCCGGATCACCGGCAGGGACCGGGGAGCTGTTTTTT
CAGSPAGTGELFF
>TRBV9|TRBJ2-2|NA|few
TGTGCCAGCAGCGTAGGAGGGATGGACACCGGGGAGCTGTTTTTT
CASSVGGMDTGELFF
>TRBV27|TRBJ2-1|TRBD1|many
TGTGCCAGCAGCCCCCGGGACAGGGGTATGAATGAGCAGTTCTTC
CASSPRDRGMNEQFF
>TRBV13|TRBJ1-3|TRBD1|many
TGTGCCAGCAGACTCACACCACAGGGGGTCGGAAACACCATATATTTT
CASRLTPQGVGNTIYF
>TRBV7-9|TRBJ2-3|TRBD1|NA
TGTGCCAGCAGCTTAATCGGGACAGAGTCCACAGATACGCAGTATTTT
CASSLIGTESTDTQYF
>TRBV7-6|TRBJ2-7|NA|many
TGTGCCAGCTCCGCCGGAGGGACCTACGAGCAGTACTTC
CASSAGGTYEQYF
>TRBV11-1|TRBJ1-2|NA|once
TGTGCCAGCAGCTTATCTGGATATGGCTACACCTTC
CASSLSGYGYTF
>TRBV5-4|TRBJ2-1|TRBD1|few
TGTGCCAGCAGCTGGGGGACAGGGCGAGGTGGCGACAATGAGCAGTTCTTC
CASSWGTGRGGDNEQFF
>TRBV7-9|TRBJ1-2|NA|many
TGTGCCAGCAGCCCCCTAGAGGGAGGCTACACCTTC
CASSPLEGGYTF
>TRBV20-1|TRBJ2-5|NA|NA
TGCAGTGCTACCAACCAGGGGGCGGGAGGAGAGACCCAGTACTTC
CSATNQGAGGETQYF
>TRBV12-2|TRBJ2-1|NA|many
TGTGCAAGTCGCTCCCGGGACCGCCTATACAATGAGCAGTTCTTC
CASRSRDRLYNEQFF
>TRBV12-3/TRBV12-4|TRBJ2-4|NA|many
TGTGCCAGCAGTCGGTCAGGGGCAGCCAAAAACATTCAGTACTTC
CASSRSGAAKNIQYF
>TRBV2|TRBJ2-1|TRBD1|NA
TGTGCCAGCAGTGAAGACAGGGGGCTGGTCAATGAGCAGTTCTTC
CASSEDRGLVNEQFF
>TRBV20-1|TRBJ2-3|TRBD2|many
TGCAGTGCGCTCCGGGGGGGCAGATCAGATACGCAGTATTTT
CSALRGGRSDTQYF
>TRBV20-1|TRBJ2-5|NA|many
TGCAGTGCTAGAGATCTGGGGGTGGAGACCCAGTACTTC
CSARDLGVETQYF
>TRBV7-9|TRBJ1-1|NA|many
TGTGCCAGCACCTTTAGCACGAACACTGAAGCTTTCTTT
CASTFSTNTEAFF
>TRBV21-1|TRBJ1-4|NA|NA
TGTGCCAGCACCATGGGCGGAAGAAATGAAAAACTGTTTTTT
CASTMGGRNEKLFF
>TRBV7-9|TRBJ2-5|NA|many
TGTGCCAGCAGCCCAAGGTCGGAGACCCAGTACTTC
CASSPRSETQYF
>TRBV6-2/TRBV6-3|TRBJ1-5|TRBD1|many
TGTGCCAGCAGCTCTACAGGGGGCTGGAGCAATCAGCCCCAGCATTTT
CASSSTGGWSNQPQHF
>TRBV10-3|TRBJ2-2|NA|NA
TGTGCCATCATGGCCGGGAAGAACACCGGGGAGCTGTTTTTT
CAIMAGKNTGELFF